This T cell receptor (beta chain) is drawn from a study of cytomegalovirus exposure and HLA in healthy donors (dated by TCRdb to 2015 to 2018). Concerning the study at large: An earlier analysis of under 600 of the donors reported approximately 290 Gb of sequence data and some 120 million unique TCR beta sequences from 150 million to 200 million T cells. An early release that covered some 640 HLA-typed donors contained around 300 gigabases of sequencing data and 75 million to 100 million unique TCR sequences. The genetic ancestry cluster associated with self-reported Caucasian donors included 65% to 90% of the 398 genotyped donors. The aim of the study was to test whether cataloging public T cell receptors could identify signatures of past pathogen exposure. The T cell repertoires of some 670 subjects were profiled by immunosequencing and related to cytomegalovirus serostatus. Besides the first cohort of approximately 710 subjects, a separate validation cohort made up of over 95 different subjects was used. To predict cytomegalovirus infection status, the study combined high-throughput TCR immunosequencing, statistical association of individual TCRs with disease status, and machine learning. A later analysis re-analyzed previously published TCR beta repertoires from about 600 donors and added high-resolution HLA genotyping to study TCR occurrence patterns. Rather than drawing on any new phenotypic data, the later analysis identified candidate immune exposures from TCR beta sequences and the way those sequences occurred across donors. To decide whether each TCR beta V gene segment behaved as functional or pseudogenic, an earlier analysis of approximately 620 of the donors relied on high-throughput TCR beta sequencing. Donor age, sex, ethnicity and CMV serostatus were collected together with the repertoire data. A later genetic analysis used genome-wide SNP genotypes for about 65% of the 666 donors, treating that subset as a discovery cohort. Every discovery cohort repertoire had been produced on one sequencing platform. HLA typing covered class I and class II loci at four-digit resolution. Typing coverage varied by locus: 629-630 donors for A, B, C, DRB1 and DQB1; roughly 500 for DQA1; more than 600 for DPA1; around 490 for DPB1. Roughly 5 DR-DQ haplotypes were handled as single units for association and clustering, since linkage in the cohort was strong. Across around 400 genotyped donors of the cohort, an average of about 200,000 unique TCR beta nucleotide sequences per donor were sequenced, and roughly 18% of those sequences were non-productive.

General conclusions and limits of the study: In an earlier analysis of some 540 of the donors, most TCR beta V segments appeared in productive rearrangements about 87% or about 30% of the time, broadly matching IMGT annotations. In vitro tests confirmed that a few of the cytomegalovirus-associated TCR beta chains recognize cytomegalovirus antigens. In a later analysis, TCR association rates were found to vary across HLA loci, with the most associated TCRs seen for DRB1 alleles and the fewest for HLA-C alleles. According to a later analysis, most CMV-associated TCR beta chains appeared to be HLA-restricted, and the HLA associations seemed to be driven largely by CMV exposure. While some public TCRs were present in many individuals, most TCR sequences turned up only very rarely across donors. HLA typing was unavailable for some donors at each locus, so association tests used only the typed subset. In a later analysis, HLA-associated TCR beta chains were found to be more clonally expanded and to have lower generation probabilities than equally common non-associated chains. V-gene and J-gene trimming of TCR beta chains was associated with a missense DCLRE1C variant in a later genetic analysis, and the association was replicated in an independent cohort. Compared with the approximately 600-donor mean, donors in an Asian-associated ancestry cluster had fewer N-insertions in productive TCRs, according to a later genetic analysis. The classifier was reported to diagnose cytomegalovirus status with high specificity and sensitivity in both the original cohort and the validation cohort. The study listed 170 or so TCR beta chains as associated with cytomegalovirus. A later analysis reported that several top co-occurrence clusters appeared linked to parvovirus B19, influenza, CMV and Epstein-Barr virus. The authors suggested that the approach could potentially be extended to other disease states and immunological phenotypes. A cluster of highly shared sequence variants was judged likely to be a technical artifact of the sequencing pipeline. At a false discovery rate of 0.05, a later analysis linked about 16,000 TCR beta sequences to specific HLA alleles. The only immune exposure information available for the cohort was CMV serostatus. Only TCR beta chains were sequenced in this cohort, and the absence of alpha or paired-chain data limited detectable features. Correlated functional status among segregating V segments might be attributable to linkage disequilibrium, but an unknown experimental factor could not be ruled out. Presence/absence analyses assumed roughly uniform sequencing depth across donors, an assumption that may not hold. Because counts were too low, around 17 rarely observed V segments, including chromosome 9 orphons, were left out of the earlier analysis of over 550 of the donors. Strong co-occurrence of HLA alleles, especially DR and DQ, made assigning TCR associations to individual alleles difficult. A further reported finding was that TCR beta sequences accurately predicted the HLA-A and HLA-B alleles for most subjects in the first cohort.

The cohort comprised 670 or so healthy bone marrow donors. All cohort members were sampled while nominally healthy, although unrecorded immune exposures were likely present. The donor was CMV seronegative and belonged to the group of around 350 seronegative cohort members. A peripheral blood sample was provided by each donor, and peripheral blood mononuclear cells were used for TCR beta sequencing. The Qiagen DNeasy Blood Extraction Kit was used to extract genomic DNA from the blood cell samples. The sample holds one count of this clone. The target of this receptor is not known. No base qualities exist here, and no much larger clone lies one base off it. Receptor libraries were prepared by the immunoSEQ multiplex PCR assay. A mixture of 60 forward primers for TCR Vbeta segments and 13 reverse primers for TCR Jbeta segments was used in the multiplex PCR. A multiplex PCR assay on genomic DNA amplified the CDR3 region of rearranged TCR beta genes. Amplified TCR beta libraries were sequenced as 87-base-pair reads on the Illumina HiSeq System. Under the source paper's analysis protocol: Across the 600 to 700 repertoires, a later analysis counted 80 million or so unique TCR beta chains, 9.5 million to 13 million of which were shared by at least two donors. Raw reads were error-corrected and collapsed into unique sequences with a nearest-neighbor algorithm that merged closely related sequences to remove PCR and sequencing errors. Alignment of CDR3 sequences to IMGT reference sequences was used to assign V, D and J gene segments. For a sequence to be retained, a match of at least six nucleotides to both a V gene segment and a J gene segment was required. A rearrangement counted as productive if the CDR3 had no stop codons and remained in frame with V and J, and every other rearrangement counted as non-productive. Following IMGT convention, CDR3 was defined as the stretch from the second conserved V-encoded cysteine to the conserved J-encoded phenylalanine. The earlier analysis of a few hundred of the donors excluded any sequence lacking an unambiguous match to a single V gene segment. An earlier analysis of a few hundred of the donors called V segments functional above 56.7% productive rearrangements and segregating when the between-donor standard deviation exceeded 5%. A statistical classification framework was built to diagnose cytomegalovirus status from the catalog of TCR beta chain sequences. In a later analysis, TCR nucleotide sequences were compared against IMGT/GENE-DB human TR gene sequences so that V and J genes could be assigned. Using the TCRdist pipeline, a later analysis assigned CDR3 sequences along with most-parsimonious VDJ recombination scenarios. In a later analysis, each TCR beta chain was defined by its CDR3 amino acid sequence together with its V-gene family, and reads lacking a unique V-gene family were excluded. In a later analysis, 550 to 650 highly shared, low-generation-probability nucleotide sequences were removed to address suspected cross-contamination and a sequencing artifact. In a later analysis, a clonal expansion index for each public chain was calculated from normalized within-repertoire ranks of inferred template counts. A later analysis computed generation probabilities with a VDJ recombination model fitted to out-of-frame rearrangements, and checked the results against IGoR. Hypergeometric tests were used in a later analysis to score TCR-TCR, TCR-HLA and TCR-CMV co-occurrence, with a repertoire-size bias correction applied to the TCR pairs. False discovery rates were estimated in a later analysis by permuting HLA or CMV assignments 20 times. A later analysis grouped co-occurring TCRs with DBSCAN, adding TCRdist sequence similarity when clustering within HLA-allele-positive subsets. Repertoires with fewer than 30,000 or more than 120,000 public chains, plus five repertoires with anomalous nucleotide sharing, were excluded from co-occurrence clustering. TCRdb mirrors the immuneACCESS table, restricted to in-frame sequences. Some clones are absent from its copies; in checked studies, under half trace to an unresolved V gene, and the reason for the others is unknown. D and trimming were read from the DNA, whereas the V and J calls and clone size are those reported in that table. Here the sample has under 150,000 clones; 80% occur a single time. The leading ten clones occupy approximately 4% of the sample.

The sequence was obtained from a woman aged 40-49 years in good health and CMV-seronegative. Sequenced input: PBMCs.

The CDR3 protein is CASSPPGTYYGYTF. The DNA reads as follows: TGTGCCAGCAGCCCTCCCGGGACATACTATGGCTACACCTTC. Recombination connected TRBV7-9 to TRBJ1-2; perhaps TRBD1 is the D gene, with 6 bases matching. Via the germline V gene (reference sequence), CDR1 is SEHNR and CDR2 FQNEAQ. Between the V and J ends, shortened by 5 bases and 3 bases respectively, the junction contains 13 bases. The CDR3 covers 14 residues, taking in both the cysteine and the phenylalanine. Kept here is only the CDR3 DNA, which spans 42 bases and is read in frame from base 1.